What follows are 26 T cell receptor beta chains derived from one specimen sequenced in a study of blood T cells in healthy people across ages. Then a second PCR, running roughly 7 to 12 cycles, was carried out with a sample-barcoded 5' primer and a J-beta primer mix. TCRdb processed the 5' RACE reads anew with MiXCR; each CDR3 protein has one entry. The sample contains about 730,000 distinct CDR3 sequences, roughly 47% of which appear only once. Sequencing was done on a sample of blood. These receptors all stem from a woman aged 60 to 75 in good health.

This chain's CDR3 is CASSQGISGGYNEQYF. CDR3 DNA sequence: TGTGCCAGCAGCCAAGGAATTAGCGGGGGGTATAATGAGCAGTACTTC. The rearrangement uses TRBV3-1 and TRBJ2-7, with 10 bases lining up with TRBD2. Germline CDR1 is LGHDT and CDR2 is YNNKEL (reference sequence). The V segment lost 1 base and the J segment 7 bases; nucleotides outside the gene matches: 10. The CDR3 contains 16 residues.

There are a few counts of this clonotype. The chain carries TRBV29-1 and TRBJ1-1; D is ambiguous. Per the germline V gene, CDR1 is SQVTM and CDR2 is ANQGSEA. V was clipped by 7 bases and J by 1 base, with 13 bases between them. The CDR3 loop spans 13 amino acids. CDR3 bases: TGCAGCGGCGAAGGCCGTCAGAACACTGAAGCTTTCTTT. It codes for CSGEGRQNTEAFF.

This clonotype was recorded a few times. The chain joins TRBV5-1 to TRBJ1-1; weak D call: TRBD1 (5 bases). V lost 4 bases and J lost 3, with 16 bases in between. CDR3 length: 15 amino acids. Germline V gene data show CDR1 as SGHRS and CDR2 as YFSETQ. CDR3 sequence (DNA): TGCGCCAGCAGCCCGGACCCCCGAGGGGACACTGAAGCTTTCTTT. Translating it yields CASSPDPRGDTEAFF.

The chain employs TRBV28 and TRBJ2-4; 8 bases are shared with TRBD2. Judging by the DNA end, TRBJ2-7 fits better; the J call may be wrong. Germline assignment: CDR1 MDHEN and CDR2 SYDVKM. The CDR3 is 17 amino acids. The DNA for the CDR3 is TGTGCCAGCACTAATCTAGCGGGTGCAGGGGAGATCTACGAGCAGTACTTC. It encodes CASTNLAGAGEIYEQYF.

Ten or more counts support this clonotype. The rearrangement links TRBV12-3 or TRBV12-4 to TRBJ2-7; D not certain. V was shortened by 4 bases and J by 8 bases, with 15 bases between the two germline ends. The CDR3 sequence is 13 residues long. CDR3 loop: CASSYSGRVQQYF. The CDR3 DNA follows: TGTGCCAGCAGTTACTCCGGACGGGTTCAGCAGTACTTC.

The CDR3 loop is CSARPSWGIRETQYF. Written as DNA, the CDR3 is TGCAGTGCTCGTCCTTCGTGGGGTATTAGAGAGACCCAGTACTTC. This rearrangement joins TRBV20-1 to TRBJ2-5; D gene ambiguous. Per germline, CDR1 DFQATT and CDR2 SNEGSKA (reference sequence). Deletions cut 5 bases from V and 4 bases from J, with 20 bases between. The CDR3 extends over 15 amino acids.

The V and J genes are TRBV4-1 and TRBJ1-6; a possible D gene is TRBD1 (5 bases). Germline CDR1 reads MGHRA; CDR2 reads YSYEKL. V gave up 2 bases and J gave up 5 bases, with 10 bases separating them. The CDR3 runs to 15 residues. The CDR3 region has the DNA TGCGCCAGCAGCCAAACCGGGACGGATAATTCACCCCTCCACTTT. This sequence encodes CASSQTGTDNSPLHF.

The V and J genes are TRBV20-1 and TRBJ2-7, with D possibly being TRBD1 or TRBD2 (6 bases each). There are 15 residues in the CDR3. Germline assignment: CDR1 DFQATT and CDR2 SNEGSKA (reference sequence). Deletions cut 6 bases from V and 7 bases from J, with 25 bases between. The CDR3 reads CSASPGVRRDNEQYF. Written as DNA, the CDR3 is TGCAGTGCCTCGCCTGGGGTCCGGCGGGACAATGAGCAGTACTTC.

CDR3 in DNA: TGTGCCAGCAGCTCAGATATACTAGTGGGCAGGGGGTGGAATGAGCAGTTCTTC. Translation gives CASSSDILVGRGWNEQFF. The J gene is TRBJ2-1, the V gene TRBV7-9; 7 bases agree with TRBD1. Germline loops: CDR1 SEHNR, CDR2 FQNEAQ (reference sequence). The V segment lost 4 bases and the J segment 7 bases; nucleotides outside the gene matches: 19. The CDR3 contains 18 residues.

There are a few counts of this clonotype. The gene calls are TRBV12-3 or TRBV12-4 and TRBJ2-1, with TRBD1 as a possible D gene (6 bases). Trimming pared 5 bases from V and 0 bases from J, leaving 11 bases between. The CDR3 totals 15 residues. The CDR3 sequence: CASSTGQSSYNEQFF. CDR3 bases: TGTGCCAGCAGTACAGGACAGAGCTCCTACAATGAGCAGTTCTTC.

The rearrangement uses TRBV10-3 and TRBJ1-1; D is unresolved. V was pared by 8 bases and J by 2 bases, with 9 bases between. Germline lookup yields CDR1 ENHRY and CDR2 SYGVKD. The CDR3 length is 12 residues. Here the CDR3 reads CAIGGPNTEAFF. Here the CDR3 DNA reads TGTGCCATCGGCGGACCCAACACTGAAGCTTTCTTT.

This clonotype was found a few times. This chain uses TRBV25-1 with TRBJ2-3; perhaps D is TRBD1 or TRBD2 (5 bases each). Trimming stripped 3 bases from V and 2 bases from J, with 12 bases between. Per the germline V gene, CDR1 is MGHDK and CDR2 is SYGVNS. This CDR3 comprises 15 residues. The CDR3, as DNA: TGTGCCAGCAGTGACCCCCAGGGAGACACAGATACGCAGTATTTT. Protein sequence: CASSDPQGDTDTQYF.

V gene TRBV20-1 combines with J gene TRBJ2-5, with 11 bases identical to TRBD2. V gave up 5 bases and J gave up 2 bases; unmatched junction bases: 1. Germline lookup yields CDR1 DFQATT and CDR2 SNEGSKA (reference sequence). This CDR3 is 13 amino acids long. Here the CDR3 DNA reads TGCAGTGCTCGGACTAGCGGGCAAGAGACCCAGTACTTC. This sequence encodes CSARTSGQETQYF.

The chain employs TRBV20-1 and TRBJ2-5, with D possibly being TRBD2 (6 bases). V gave up 5 bases and J gave up 11 bases, with 12 bases separating them. CDR3 length: 10 amino acids. The V gene's germline CDR1 is DFQATT and CDR2 SNEGSKA (reference sequence). As DNA, the CDR3 is TGCAGTGCTTGGAGGGATGAGCAGTACTTC. The encoded protein is CSAWRDEQYF.

A note on this clonotype: At one of its ends the junction is not consistent with the germline gene, which may arise from a read error. V and J are TRBV20-1 and TRBJ2-3, with D possibly being TRBD1 (6 bases). The CDR3 is made up of 13 amino acids. Germline lookup yields CDR1 DFQATT and CDR2 SNEGSKA (reference sequence). The CDR3 DNA reads TGCAGTGCTAGGTGGAAGTTGGACAGATACGCAGTATTT. Encoded protein: CSARWKLDRYAVF.

The CDR3 DNA reads TGCGCCAGCAGCCATTTGACCGGCGGGAGCGGCAATGAGCAGTACTTC. Protein sequence: CASSHLTGGSGNEQYF. The V call is TRBV4-3, the J call TRBJ2-5, with 7 bases fitting TRBD2. The germline gives CDR1 LGHNA, CDR2 YSLEER. This CDR3 has 16 amino acids. After removal of 3 bases from V and 11 bases from J, the junction contained 18 bases not matched to a gene.

There are a few counts of this clonotype. The rearrangement links TRBV18 to TRBJ1-5; D uncertain. The CDR3 is 13 residues long. Germline CDR1 reads KGHSH; CDR2 reads LQKENI. With 2 bases removed from V and 5 bases from J, the gap between germline ends came to 7 bases. CDR3 loop: CASSPGRDQPQHF. Here the CDR3 DNA reads TGTGCCAGCTCACCAGGGAGGGATCAGCCCCAGCATTTT.

This clonotype was found once. V is TRBV12-3 or TRBV12-4 and J is TRBJ1-1; 10 bases fit TRBD1. The junction had 8 bases not matched to a gene; V was cut back by 1 base and J by 6 bases. The CDR3 extends over 16 amino acids. The CDR3 reads CASSLGDRGRGSEAFF. The CDR3 DNA reads as TGTGCCAGCAGTTTAGGGGACAGGGGACGAGGATCTGAAGCTTTCTTT.

With respect to this clonotype: This could be a read error, since a much larger clone is one nucleotide away. This chain joins TRBV29-1 and TRBJ2-6; D remains unclear. With 7 bases removed from V and 1 base from J, the gap between germline ends came to 17 bases. This CDR3 comprises 16 residues. Germline-derived CDR1 and CDR2 are SQVTM and ANQGSEA. CDR3 nucleotides: TGCAGCGCCTCGACCGTAATGGTATCTGGGGCCAACGTCCTGACTTTC. This encodes CSASTVMVSGANVLTF.

The genes are TRBV20-1 and TRBJ2-6; D gene unclear. Trimming pared 3 bases from V and 1 base from J, leaving 13 bases between. The germline V gene encodes CDR1 DFQATT and CDR2 SNEGSKA (reference sequence). The CDR3 runs 16 residues. The CDR3 bases are TGCAGTGCTAGTCCGCGACCGATTTCTGGGGCCAACGTCCTGACTTTC. Its protein product is CSASPRPISGANVLTF.

The chain links TRBV11-1 to TRBJ2-6; TRBD1 or TRBD2 may be the D gene (5 bases each). Germline V gene lookup returns CDR1 SGHAT and CDR2 FQDESV (reference sequence). The CDR3 length is 18 residues. V lost 2 bases to trimming and J lost 2 bases, with 16 bases between them. The CDR3, as DNA: TGTGCCAGCAGCTTATCGGGAATTTGGGGCGCTGGGGCCAACGTCCTGACTTTC. This translates into CASSLSGIWGAGANVLTF.

V and J are TRBV6-1 and TRBJ2-3; possible D gene TRBD1, 5 bases. CDR1 MNHNS and CDR2 SASEGT come from the germline V gene. V was shortened by 6 bases and J by 4 bases, with 17 bases between the two germline ends. The CDR3 totals 15 residues. CDR3 residues: CASSFQGSVADTQYF. The DNA of the CDR3 is TGTGCCAGCAGCTTTCAGGGCAGCGTCGCAGATACGCAGTATTTT.

This chain uses TRBV14 with TRBJ2-1; weak D call: TRBD1 (5 bases). The germline gives CDR1 SGHDN, CDR2 FVKESK. The CDR3 spans 17 residues. Trimming took off 0 bases at V and 2 bases at J, with 14 bases between the two ends. CDR3 protein: CASSQEWVGAAYNEQFF. DNA of the CDR3: TGTGCCAGCAGCCAAGAATGGGTTGGGGCGGCCTACAATGAGCAGTTCTTC.

In its sample, this clonotype was seen a few times. The rearrangement joins TRBV3-1 to TRBJ2-7; 8 bases agree with TRBD2. The CDR3 runs to 16 residues. The trim removed 3 bases at V and 0 bases at J, leaving 7 bases unmatched. In germline, CDR1 is LGHDT, CDR2 YNNKEL (reference sequence). Here the CDR3 DNA reads TGTGCCAGCAGCCAGGGAATAGCGGGGATCTCCTACGAGCAGTACTTC. Translation gives CASSQGIAGISYEQYF.

The chain recombines TRBV6-1 with TRBJ2-1, with 13 bases identical to TRBD2. Germline loops: CDR1 MNHNS, CDR2 SASEGT. The V gene end was trimmed by 3 bases and the J gene end by 2 bases; junction bases not matched to a gene: 1. The CDR3 runs to 16 residues. The CDR3 coding sequence is TGTGCCAGCAGTGAGGGACTAGCGGGGCCCTACAATGAGCAGTTCTTC. It encodes CASSEGLAGPYNEQFF.

This clonotype was picked up a small number of times. The chain is built from TRBV7-3 and TRBJ2-2; possibly TRBD1 for D (5 bases). Deletions cut 3 bases from V and 4 bases from J, with 9 bases between. Germline V gene sequence: CDR1 SGHTA, CDR2 FQGTGA. The CDR3 is made up of 14 amino acids. The CDR3 sequence is CASSFLTATGELFF. Here the CDR3 DNA reads TGTGCCAGCAGCTTTCTGACAGCCACCGGGGAGCTGTTTTTT.